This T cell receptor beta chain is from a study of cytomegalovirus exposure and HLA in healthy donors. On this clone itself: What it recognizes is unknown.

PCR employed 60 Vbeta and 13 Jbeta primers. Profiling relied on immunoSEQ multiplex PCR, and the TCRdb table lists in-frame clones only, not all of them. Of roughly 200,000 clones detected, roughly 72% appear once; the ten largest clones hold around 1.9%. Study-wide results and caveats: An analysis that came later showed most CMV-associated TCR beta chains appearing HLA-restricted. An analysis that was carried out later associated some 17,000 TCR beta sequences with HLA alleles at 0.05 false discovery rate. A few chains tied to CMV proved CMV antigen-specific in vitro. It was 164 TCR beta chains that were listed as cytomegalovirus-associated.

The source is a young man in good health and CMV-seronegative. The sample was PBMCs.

Written as DNA, the CDR3 is TGTGCCAGCAGCTCTAGGACTAGCGGGAAGGTTTACGAGCAGTACTTC. It specifies CASSSRTSGKVYEQYF. The V gene is TRBV2, the J gene TRBJ2-7; 12 bases match TRBD2. The CDR3 runs 16 residues. CDR1 SNHLY and CDR2 FYNNEI come from the germline V gene. V lost 6 bases and J lost 4; bases outside the gene matches: 10.